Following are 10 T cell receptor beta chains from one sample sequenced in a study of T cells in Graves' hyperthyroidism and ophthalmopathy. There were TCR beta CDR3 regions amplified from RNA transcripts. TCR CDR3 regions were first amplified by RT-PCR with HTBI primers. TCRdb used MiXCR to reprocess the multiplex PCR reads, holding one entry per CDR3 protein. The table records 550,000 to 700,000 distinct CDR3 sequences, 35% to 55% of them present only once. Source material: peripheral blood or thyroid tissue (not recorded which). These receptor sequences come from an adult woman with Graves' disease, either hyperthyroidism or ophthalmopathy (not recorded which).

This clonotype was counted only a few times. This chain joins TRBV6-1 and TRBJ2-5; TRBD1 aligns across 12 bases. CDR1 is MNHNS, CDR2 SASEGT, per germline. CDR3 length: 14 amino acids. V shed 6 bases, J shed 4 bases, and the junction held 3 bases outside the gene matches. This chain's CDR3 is CASRGTGGSETQYF. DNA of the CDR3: TGTGCCAGCAGGGGGACAGGGGGCTCAGAGACCCAGTACTTC.

CDR3 protein: CASRRSNEYNSPLHF. CDR3 DNA sequence: TGTGCCAGCAGAAGATCGAACGAATATAATTCACCCCTCCACTTT. V usage is TRBV6-2 or TRBV6-3 and J usage is TRBJ1-6; D not resolved. CDR3 size: 15 residues. Germline CDR1 and CDR2: MNHEY and SVGEGT. The V end was cut by 6 bases, the J end by 4 bases, with 13 bases between.

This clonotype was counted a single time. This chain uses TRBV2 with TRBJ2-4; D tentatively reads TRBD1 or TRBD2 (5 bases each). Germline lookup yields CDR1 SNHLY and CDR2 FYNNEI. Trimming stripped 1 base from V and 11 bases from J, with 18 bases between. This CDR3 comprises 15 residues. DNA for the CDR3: TGTGCCAGCAGTGAAGGGGGTGGATGGGGGAGCTTTCAGTACTTC. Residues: CASSEGGGWGSFQYF. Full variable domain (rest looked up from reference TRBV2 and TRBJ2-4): EPEVTQTPSHQVTQMGQEVILRCVPISNHLYFYWYRQILGQKVEFLVSFYNNEISEKSEIFDDQFSVERPDGSNFTLKIRSTKLEDSAMYFCASSEGGGWGSFQYFGAGTRLSVL.

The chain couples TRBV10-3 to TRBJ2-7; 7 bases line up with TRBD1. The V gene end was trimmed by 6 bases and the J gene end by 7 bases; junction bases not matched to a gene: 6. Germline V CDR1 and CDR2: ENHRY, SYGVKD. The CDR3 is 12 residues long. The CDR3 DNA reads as TGTGCCATCAGAGGGACAGACAATGAGCAGTACTTC. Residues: CAIRGTDNEQYF.

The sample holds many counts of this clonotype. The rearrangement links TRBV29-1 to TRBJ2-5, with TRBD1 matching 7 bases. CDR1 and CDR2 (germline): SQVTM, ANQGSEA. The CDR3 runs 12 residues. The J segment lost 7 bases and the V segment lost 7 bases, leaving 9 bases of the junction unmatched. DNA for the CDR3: TGCAGCGCTAGGACAGGAGAGTCGACCCAGTACTTC. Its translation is CSARTGESTQYF.

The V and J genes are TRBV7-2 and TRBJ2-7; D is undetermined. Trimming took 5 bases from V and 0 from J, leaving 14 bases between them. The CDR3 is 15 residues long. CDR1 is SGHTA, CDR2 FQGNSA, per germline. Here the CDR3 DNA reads TGTGCCAGCAGCGGTTGGACCGAGAGCTCCTACGAGCAGTACTTC. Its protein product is CASSGWTESSYEQYF.

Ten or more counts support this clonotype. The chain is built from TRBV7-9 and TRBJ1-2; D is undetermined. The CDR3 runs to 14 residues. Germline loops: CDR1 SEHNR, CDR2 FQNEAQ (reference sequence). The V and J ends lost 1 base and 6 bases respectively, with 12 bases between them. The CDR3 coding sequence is TGTGCCAGCAGCTTAGGAGCCGGGTACGATGGCTACACCTTC. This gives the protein CASSLGAGYDGYTF.

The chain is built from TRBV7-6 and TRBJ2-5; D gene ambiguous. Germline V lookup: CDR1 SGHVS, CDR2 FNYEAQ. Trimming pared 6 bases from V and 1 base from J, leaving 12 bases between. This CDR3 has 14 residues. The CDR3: CASRPTVSQETQYF. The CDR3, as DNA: TGTGCCAGCAGGCCCACGGTTAGCCAAGAGACCCAGTACTTC.

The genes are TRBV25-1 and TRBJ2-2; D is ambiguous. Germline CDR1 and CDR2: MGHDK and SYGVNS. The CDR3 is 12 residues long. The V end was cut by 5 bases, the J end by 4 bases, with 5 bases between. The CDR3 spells CASSFFTGELFF. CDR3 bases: TGTGCCAGCAGTTTCTTCACCGGGGAGCTGTTTTTT.

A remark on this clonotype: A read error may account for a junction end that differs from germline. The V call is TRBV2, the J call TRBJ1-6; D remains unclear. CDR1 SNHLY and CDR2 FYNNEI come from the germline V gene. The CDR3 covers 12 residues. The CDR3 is CASKITPSPFHF. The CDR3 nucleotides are TGTGCCAGCAAGATAACCCCTTCACCCTTCCACTTT.